The clone carrying this T cell receptor beta chain was found once. Its antigen is unknown. These data originate in a study of shared clonotypes between healthy human individuals. Study-wide points: Sampling covered blood only; tissue repertoires likely differ.

The CD4+ fraction was divided into a CD45RA+ naive subset and a CD45RA-negative memory subset. The repertoire was sequenced with immunoSEQ multiplex PCR; TCRdb's copy has only in-frame clones and lacks some. Found here are more than 1.2 million clones, approximately 98.5% of them singletons; the top ten hold roughly 0.35%. The receptor was derived from a young man in good health. Sample: naive CD4+ T cells sorted from blood. Stated subset: CD45RA+ positively selected.

CDR3 coding DNA: TGTGCCAGTAGTATAGAAAAGGCAGGGAATGAGCAGTTCTTC. Encoded protein: CASSIEKAGNEQFF. The V call is TRBV19, the J call TRBJ2-1; D might be TRBD1 (5 bases). The CDR3 is 14 residues long. Germline V CDR1 and CDR2: LNHDA, SQIVND (reference sequence). V lost 0 bases and J lost 7, with 10 bases in between.